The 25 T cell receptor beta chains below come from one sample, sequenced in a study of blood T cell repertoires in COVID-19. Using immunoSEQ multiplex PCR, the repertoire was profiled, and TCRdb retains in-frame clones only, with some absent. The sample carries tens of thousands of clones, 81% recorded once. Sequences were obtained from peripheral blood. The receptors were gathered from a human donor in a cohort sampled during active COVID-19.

CDR3 in DNA: TGTGCCAGCAGCTACACTAGCGGGGGCACAGATACGCAGTATTTT. It specifies CASSYTSGGTDTQYF. The gene calls are TRBV11-2 and TRBJ2-3; the match to TRBD2 covers 10 bases. The germline CDR1 and CDR2 sequences are SGHAT and FQNNGV. The CDR3 is made up of 15 amino acids. The V and J ends lost 4 bases and 1 base, in that order; junction bases with no gene match: 2.

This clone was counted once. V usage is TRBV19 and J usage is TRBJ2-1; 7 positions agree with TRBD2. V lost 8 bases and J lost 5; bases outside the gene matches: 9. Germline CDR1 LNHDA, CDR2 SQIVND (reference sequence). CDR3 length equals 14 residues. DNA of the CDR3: TGTGCCAGTGACATGGCGGGAGCCAACAATGAGCAGTTCTTC. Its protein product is CASDMAGANNEQFF.

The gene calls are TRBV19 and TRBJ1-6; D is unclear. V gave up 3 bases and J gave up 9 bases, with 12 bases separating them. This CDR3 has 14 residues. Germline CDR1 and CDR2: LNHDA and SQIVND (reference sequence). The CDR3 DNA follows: TGTGCCAGTAGTATGGCTCCCTTTACTTCACCCCTCCACTTT. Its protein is CASSMAPFTSPLHF. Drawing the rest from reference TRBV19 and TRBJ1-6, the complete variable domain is DGGITQSPKYLFRKEGQNVTLSCEQNLNHDAMYWYRQDPGQGLRLIYYSQIVNDFQKGDIAEGYSVSREKKESFPLTVTSAQKNPTAFYLCASSMAPFTSPLHFGNGTRLTVT.

CDR3 in DNA: TGTGCCTGGAGTACCGGACTATCCTACGAGCAGTACTTC. Its translation: CAWSTGLSYEQYF. This chain joins TRBV30 and TRBJ2-7; D may be TRBD2 (6 bases). V was pared by 2 bases and J by 1 base, with 9 bases between. The CDR3 is 13 amino acids. The germline gives CDR1 GTSNPN, CDR2 SVGIG (reference sequence).

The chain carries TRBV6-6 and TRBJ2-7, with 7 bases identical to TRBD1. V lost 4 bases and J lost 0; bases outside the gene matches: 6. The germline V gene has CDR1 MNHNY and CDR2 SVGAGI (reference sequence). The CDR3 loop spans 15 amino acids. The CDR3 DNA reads TGTGCCAGCAGTTCCGAACGGACAGGCTCCTACGAGCAGTACTTC. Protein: CASSSERTGSYEQYF.

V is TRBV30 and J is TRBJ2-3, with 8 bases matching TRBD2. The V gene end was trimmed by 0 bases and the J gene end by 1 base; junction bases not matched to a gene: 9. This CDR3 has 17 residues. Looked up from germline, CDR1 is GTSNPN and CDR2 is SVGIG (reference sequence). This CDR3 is CAWSVQRLAIRTDTQYF. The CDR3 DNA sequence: TGTGCCTGGAGTGTACAGCGACTAGCGATTCGCACAGATACGCAGTATTTT.

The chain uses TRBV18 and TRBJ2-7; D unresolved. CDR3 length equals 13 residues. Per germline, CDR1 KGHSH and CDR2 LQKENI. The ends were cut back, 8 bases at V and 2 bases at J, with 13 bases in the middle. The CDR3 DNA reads TGTGCCAGCGCCCAGACGGAGACCTACGAGCAGTACTTC. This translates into CASAQTETYEQYF.

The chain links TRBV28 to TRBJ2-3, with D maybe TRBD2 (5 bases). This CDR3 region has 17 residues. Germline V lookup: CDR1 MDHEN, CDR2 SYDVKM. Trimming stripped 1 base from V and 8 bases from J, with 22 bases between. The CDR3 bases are TGTGCCAGCAGTTTATTCTTTGTGGGAGAGGAAGAGGGTACGCAGTATTTT. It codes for CASSLFFVGEEEGTQYF.

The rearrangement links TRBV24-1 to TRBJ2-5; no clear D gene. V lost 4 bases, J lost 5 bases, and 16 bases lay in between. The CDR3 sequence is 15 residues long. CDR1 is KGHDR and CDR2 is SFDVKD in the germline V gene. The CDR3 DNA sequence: TGTGCCACCAGTGACTCCAGTGCAGGTGGTGAGACCCAGTACTTC. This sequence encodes CATSDSSAGGETQYF.

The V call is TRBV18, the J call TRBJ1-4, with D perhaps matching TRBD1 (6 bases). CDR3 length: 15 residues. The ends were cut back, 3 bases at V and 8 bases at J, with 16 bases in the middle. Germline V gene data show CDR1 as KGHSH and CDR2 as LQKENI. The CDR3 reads CASSPGRGELEKLFF. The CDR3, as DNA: TGTGCCAGCTCACCGGGCAGGGGTGAACTCGAAAAACTGTTTTTT.

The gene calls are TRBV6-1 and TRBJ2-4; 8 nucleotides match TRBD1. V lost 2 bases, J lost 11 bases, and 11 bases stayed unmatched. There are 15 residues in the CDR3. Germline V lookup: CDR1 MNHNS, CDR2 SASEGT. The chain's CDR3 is CASSEIGTGGMLQYF. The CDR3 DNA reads TGTGCCAGCAGTGAAATCGGTACAGGGGGAATGCTTCAGTACTTC.

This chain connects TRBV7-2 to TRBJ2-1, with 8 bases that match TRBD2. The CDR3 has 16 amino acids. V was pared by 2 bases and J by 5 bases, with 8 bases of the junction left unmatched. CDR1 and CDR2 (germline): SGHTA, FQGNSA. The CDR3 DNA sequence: TGTGCCAGCAGCTTATACCTAGCGGGTTCCCACAATGAGCAGTTCTTC. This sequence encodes CASSLYLAGSHNEQFF.

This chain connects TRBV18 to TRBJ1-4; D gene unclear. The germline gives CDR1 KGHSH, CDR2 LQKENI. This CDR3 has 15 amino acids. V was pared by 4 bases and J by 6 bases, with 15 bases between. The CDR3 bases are TGTGCCAGCTCACTAAACAGCCCCTCGGATGAAAAACTGTTTTTT. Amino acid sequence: CASSLNSPSDEKLFF. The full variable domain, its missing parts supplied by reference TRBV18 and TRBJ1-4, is NAGVMQNPRHLVRRRGQEARLRCSPMKGHSHVYWYRQLPEEGLKFMVYLQKENIIDESGMPKERFSAEFPKEGPSILRIQQVVRGDSAAYFCASSLNSPSDEKLFFGSGTQLSVL.

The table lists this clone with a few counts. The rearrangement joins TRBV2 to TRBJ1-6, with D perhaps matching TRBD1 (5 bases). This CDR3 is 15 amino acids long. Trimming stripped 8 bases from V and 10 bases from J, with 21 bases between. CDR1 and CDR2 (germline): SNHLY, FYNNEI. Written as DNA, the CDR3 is TGTGCCAGCGGGAGGGGAGAGGGGTTGCGGTCACCCCTCCACTTT. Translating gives CASGRGEGLRSPLHF. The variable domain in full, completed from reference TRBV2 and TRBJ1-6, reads EPEVTQTPSHQVTQMGQEVILRCVPISNHLYFYWYRQILGQKVEFLVSFYNNEISEKSEIFDDQFSVERPDGSNFTLKIRSTKLEDSAMYFCASGRGEGLRSPLHFGNGTRLTVT.

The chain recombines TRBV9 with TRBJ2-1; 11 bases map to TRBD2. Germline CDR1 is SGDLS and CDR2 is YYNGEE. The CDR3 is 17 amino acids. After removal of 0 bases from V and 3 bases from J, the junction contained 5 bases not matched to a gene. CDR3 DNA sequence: TGTGCCAGCAGCGTAGGGTCGGGACTAGCGGACTACAATGAGCAGTTCTTC. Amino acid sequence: CASSVGSGLADYNEQFF.

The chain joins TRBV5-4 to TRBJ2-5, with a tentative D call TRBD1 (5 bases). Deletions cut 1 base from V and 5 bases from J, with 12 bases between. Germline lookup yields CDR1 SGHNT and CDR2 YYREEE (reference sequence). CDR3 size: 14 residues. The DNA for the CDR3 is TGTGCCAGCAGCTTGCCCGCAGGGTCGGAGACCCAGTACTTC. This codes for CASSLPAGSETQYF.

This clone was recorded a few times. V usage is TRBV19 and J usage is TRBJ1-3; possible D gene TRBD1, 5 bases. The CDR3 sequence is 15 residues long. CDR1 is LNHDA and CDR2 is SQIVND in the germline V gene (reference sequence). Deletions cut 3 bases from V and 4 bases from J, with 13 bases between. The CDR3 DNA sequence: TGTGCCAGTAGTATGGGTCCGACAGCCGGAAACACCATATATTTT. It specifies CASSMGPTAGNTIYF. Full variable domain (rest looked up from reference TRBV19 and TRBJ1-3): DGGITQSPKYLFRKEGQNVTLSCEQNLNHDAMYWYRQDPGQGLRLIYYSQIVNDFQKGDIAEGYSVSREKKESFPLTVTSAQKNPTAFYLCASSMGPTAGNTIYFGEGSWLTVV.

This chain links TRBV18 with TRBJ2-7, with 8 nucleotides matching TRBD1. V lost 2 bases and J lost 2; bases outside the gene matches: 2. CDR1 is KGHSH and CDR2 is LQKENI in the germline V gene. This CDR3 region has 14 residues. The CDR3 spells CASSPGGQAYEQYF. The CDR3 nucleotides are TGTGCCAGCTCACCAGGGGGACAGGCCTACGAGCAGTACTTC.

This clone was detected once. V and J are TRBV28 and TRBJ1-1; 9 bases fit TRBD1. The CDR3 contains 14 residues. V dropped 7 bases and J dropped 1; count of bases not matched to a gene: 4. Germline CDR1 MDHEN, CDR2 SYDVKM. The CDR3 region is CASTLDRGNTEAFF. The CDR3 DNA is TGTGCCAGCACCCTGGACAGGGGGAACACTGAAGCTTTCTTT.

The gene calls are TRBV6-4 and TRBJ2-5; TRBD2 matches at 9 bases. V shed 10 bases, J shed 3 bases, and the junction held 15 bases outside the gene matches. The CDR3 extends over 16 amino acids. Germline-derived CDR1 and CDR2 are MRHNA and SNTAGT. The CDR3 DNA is TGTGCCATCGGGACTAGCCCGCCAATCTCCAAAGAGACCCAGTACTTC. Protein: CAIGTSPPISKETQYF.

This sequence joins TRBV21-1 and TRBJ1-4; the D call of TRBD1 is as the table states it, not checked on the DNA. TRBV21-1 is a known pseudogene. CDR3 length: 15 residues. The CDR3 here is CASSKVGQGGEKLFF. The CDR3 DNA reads TGTGCCAGCAGCAAAGTGGGACAGGGGGGTGAAAAACTGTTTTTT.

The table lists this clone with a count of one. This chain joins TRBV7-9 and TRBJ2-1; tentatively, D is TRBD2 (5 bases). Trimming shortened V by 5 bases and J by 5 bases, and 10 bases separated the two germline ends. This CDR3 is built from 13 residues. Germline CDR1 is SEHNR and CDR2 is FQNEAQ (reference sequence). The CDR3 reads CASSRGGDNEQFF. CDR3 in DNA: TGTGCCAGCAGCAGAGGAGGCGACAATGAGCAGTTCTTC.

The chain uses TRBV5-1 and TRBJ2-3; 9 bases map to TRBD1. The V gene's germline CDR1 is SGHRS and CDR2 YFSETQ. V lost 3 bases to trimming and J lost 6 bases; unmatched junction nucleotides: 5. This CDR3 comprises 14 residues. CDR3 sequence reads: CASSSRDRVDTQYF. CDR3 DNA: TGCGCCAGCAGCTCCCGGGACAGGGTTGATACGCAGTATTTT.

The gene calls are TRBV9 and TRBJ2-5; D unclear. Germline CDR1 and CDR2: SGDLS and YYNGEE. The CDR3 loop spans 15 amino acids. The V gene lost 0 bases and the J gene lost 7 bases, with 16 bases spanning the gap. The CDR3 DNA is TGTGCCAGCAGCGTAGGACTCGGCGAAGTATCGACCCAGTACTTC. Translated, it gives CASSVGLGEVSTQYF. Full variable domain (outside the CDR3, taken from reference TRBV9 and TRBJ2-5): DSGVTQTPKHLITATGQRVTLRCSPRSGDLSVYWYQQSLDQGLQFLIQYYNGEERAKGNILERFSAQQFPDLHSELNLSSLELGDSALYFCASSVGLGEVSTQYFGPGTRLLVL.

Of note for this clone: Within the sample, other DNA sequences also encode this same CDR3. CDR3 residues: CASSSGTDTQYF. The CDR3 DNA sequence: TGTGCCAGCAGTTCCGGGACAGATACGCAGTATTTT. The rearrangement links TRBV28 to TRBJ2-3; D not resolved. The CDR3 has 12 residues. Trimming stripped 4 bases from V and 3 bases from J, with 5 bases between. CDR1 MDHEN and CDR2 SYDVKM come from the germline V gene.